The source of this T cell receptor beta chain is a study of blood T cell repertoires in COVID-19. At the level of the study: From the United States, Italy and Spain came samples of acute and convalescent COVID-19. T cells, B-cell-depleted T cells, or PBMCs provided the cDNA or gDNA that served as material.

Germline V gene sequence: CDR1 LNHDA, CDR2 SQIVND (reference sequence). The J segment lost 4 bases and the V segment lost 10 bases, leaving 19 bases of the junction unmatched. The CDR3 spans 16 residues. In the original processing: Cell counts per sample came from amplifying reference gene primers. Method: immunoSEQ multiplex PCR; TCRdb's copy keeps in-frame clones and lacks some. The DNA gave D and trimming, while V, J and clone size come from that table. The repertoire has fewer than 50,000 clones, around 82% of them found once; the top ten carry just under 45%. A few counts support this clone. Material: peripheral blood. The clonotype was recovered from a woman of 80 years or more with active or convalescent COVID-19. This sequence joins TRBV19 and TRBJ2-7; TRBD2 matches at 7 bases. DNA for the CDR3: TGTGCCACGTCCTTCTACGGCGGGAGCGGTGGGTACGAGCAGTACTTC. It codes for CATSFYGGSGGYEQYF.